Reported below is one TCR beta chain. The sample holds a few counts of this clone. The antigen this receptor binds is unknown. No base quality values were provided; no much bigger clone lies one nucleotide off. This entry belongs to a study of cytomegalovirus exposure and HLA in healthy donors (dated by TCRdb to about 2017). Regarding the complete study: An earlier analysis of roughly 500 of the donors reported about 250 Gb of sequence data and around 110 million unique TCR beta sequences from 150 million to 200 million T cells. An early release that covered fewer than 800 HLA-typed donors contained about 300 gigabases of sequencing data and tens of millions of unique TCR sequences. Of the roughly 400 genotyped donors, about 80% fell in the genetic ancestry cluster associated with self-reported Caucasian donors. The study aimed to test whether cataloging public T cell receptors could reveal signatures of past pathogen exposure. Using immunosequencing, the study profiled T cell repertoires from some 670 subjects and related those repertoires to cytomegalovirus serostatus. Besides the first cohort of more than 650 subjects, a separate validation cohort made up of roughly 120 different subjects was used. The study combined high-throughput TCR immunosequencing, statistical association of individual TCRs with disease status, and machine learning to predict cytomegalovirus infection status. A later analysis re-analyzed previously published TCR beta repertoires from about 730 donors and added high-resolution HLA genotyping to study TCR occurrence patterns. The later analysis used no new phenotypic data to find candidate immune exposures, relying instead on TCR beta sequences and their occurrence across donors. An earlier analysis of 587 of the donors applied high-throughput TCR beta sequencing to assess whether each TCR beta V gene segment acted as functional or pseudogenic. Donor age, sex, ethnicity and CMV serostatus were compiled together with the repertoire data. A later genetic analysis used genome-wide SNP genotypes for about 55% of the 666 donors, treating that subset as a discovery cohort. Every repertoire in the discovery cohort had been generated on one and the same sequencing platform. Class I and class II HLA loci were covered by the typing at four-digit resolution. The number of donors typed differed by locus, with about 629-640 for A, B, C, DRB1 and DQB1, roughly 520 for DQA1, some 570 for DPA1, and 450 to 480 for DPB1. Several DR-DQ haplotypes were treated as single units for association and clustering because of strong linkage in the cohort. Among about 390 genotyped donors of the cohort, an average of roughly 240,000 unique TCR beta nucleotide sequences were sequenced per donor, around 20% of them non-productive. Broad study findings and their caveats: Linkage disequilibrium might explain the correlated functional status among segregating V segments, but an unknown experimental factor could not be excluded. Some IMGT-functional V segments, including TRBV6-2 and TRBV6-3, could not be told apart with the 87-base-pair reads, so those segments were excluded. In an earlier analysis of 450 to 750 of the donors, most TCR beta V segments appeared in productive rearrangements about 90% or about 30% of the time, broadly matching IMGT annotations. In a later analysis, HLA-associated TCR beta chains showed more clonal expansion and lower generation probabilities than non-associated chains that were equally common. In this cohort, only TCR beta chains were sequenced, and detectable features were limited by the absence of alpha or paired-chain data. Because counts were too low, roughly 18 rarely observed V segments, including chromosome 9 orphons, were left out of the earlier analysis of some 640 of the donors. Roughly uniform sequencing depth across donors was assumed in presence/absence analyses, although this assumption may not hold. A further reported finding was that TCR beta sequences accurately predicted the HLA-A and HLA-B alleles for most subjects in the first cohort. For the cohort, immune exposure information was limited to CMV serostatus. A later analysis found that most CMV-associated TCR beta chains appeared HLA-restricted, with HLA associations seemingly driven largely by CMV exposure. When HLA alleles, especially DR and DQ, strongly co-occurred, TCR associations were difficult to assign to individual alleles. Because HLA typing was missing for some donors at each locus, association tests included only the typed subset. In the study, 150 to 200 TCR beta chains were listed as associated with cytomegalovirus. At a false discovery rate of 0.05, a later analysis linked around 17,000 TCR beta sequences to specific HLA alleles. A few of the identified cytomegalovirus-associated TCR beta chains were confirmed in vitro to be specific for cytomegalovirus antigens. It was suggested by the authors that the approach could potentially be generalized to other disease states and immunological phenotypes. Most TCR sequences were seen in very few donors, while some public TCRs were found in many individuals. A group of highly shared sequence variants was considered likely to be a technical artifact of the sequencing pipeline. Compared with the approximately 670-donor mean, donors in an Asian-associated ancestry cluster had fewer N-insertions in productive TCRs, according to a later genetic analysis. The classifier was reported to diagnose cytomegalovirus status with high specificity and sensitivity in both the original cohort and the validation cohort. Several of the top co-occurrence clusters appeared to be linked to parvovirus B19, influenza, CMV and Epstein-Barr virus, according to a later analysis. V-gene and J-gene trimming of TCR beta chains was associated with a missense DCLRE1C variant in a later genetic analysis, and the association was replicated in an independent cohort. According to a later analysis, TCR association rates differed among HLA loci, with DRB1 alleles showing the most associated TCRs and HLA-C alleles showing the fewest.

CDR1 SGHNT and CDR2 YYREEE are derived from the germline V gene (reference sequence). V is trimmed back by 4 bases and J by 6 bases, and the junction contains 17 bases that no gene match accounts for. From its cysteine to its phenylalanine, the CDR3 spans 17 amino acids. This entry keeps only the CDR3 DNA: 51 bases, framed from base 1. Library method: the immunoSEQ multiplex PCR assay. The multiplex PCR relied on a mix of 60 forward primers for TCR Vbeta segments and 13 reverse primers for TCR Jbeta segments. A multiplex PCR assay on genomic DNA amplified the CDR3 region of rearranged TCR beta genes. Amplified TCR beta libraries were sequenced as 87-base-pair reads on the Illumina HiSeq System. The authors' analysis ran thus. In a later analysis, roughly 80 million unique TCR beta chains were counted across the 666 repertoires, and roughly 10 million of these chains were shared by at least two donors. Raw reads were error-corrected and collapsed into unique sequences with a nearest-neighbor algorithm that merged closely related sequences to remove PCR and sequencing errors. Alignment of CDR3 sequences to IMGT reference sequences was used to assign V, D and J gene segments. For a sequence to be retained, a match of at least six nucleotides to both a V gene segment and a J gene segment was required. A rearrangement was called productive if the CDR3 had no stop codons and remained in frame with V and J, and every other rearrangement was called non-productive. CDR3 was defined by IMGT convention, running from the second conserved V-encoded cysteine to the conserved J-encoded phenylalanine. Sequences without an unambiguous match to a single V gene segment were excluded from the earlier analysis of a few hundred of the donors. An earlier analysis of a few hundred of the donors classified V segments as functional when productive rearrangements were above 56.7% and as segregating when the standard deviation between donors was above 5%. A statistical classification framework was built to diagnose cytomegalovirus status from the catalog of TCR beta chain sequences. A later analysis assigned V and J genes by comparing TCR nucleotide sequences with IMGT/GENE-DB human TR gene sequences. Using the TCRdist pipeline, a later analysis assigned CDR3 sequences along with most-parsimonious VDJ recombination scenarios. A later analysis defined each TCR beta chain by its CDR3 amino acid sequence plus V-gene family, and excluded reads lacking a unique V-gene family. As a way to deal with suspected cross-contamination and a sequencing artifact, a later analysis dropped approximately 590 nucleotide sequences that were highly shared and had low generation probability. In a later analysis, a clonal expansion index for each public chain was calculated from normalized within-repertoire ranks of inferred template counts. In a later analysis, generation probabilities were computed with a VDJ recombination model fitted to out-of-frame rearrangements, and the resulting probabilities were checked against IGoR. In a later analysis, TCR-TCR, TCR-HLA and TCR-CMV co-occurrence was scored with hypergeometric tests, and a repertoire-size bias correction was applied to TCR pairs. False discovery rates were estimated in a later analysis by permuting HLA or CMV assignments 20 times. In a later analysis, co-occurring TCRs were grouped using DBSCAN, and TCRdist sequence similarity was added for clustering within HLA-allele-positive subsets. Repertoires with fewer than 30,000 or more than 120,000 public chains were left out of co-occurrence clustering, as were five repertoires with anomalous nucleotide sharing. The immuneACCESS repertoire file appears here via TCRdb, limited to in-frame rearrangements. These files lack a portion of the clones; in checked studies, under half of the deficit traces to unresolved V genes, and the cause of the others is not known. D and trimming were read from the DNA, whereas the V and J calls and clone size are those reported in that table. The sample table lists roughly 180,000 clones, roughly 74% of them with a count of one. 2.5% to 3% of the sample comes from the top ten.

The cohort consisted of some 730 healthy bone marrow donors. Cohort members were all nominally healthy when sampled, although unrecorded immune exposures were likely present. The donor was CMV seronegative and belonged to the group of around 400 seronegative cohort members. A peripheral blood sample was collected from each donor, and TCR beta sequencing was performed on peripheral blood mononuclear cells. Genomic DNA extraction from the blood cell samples was performed with the Qiagen DNeasy Blood Extraction Kit. The clonotype originates from a female donor in good health and CMV-seronegative. What was sequenced was PBMCs. The rearrangement joined TRBV5-4 to TRBJ2-3, and TRBD2 aligns with 7 junction nucleotides. This receptor carries the CDR3 CASSPWPRGRASDTQYF. The bases are TGTGCCAGCAGCCCCTGGCCGCGGGGGAGGGCCTCCGATACGCAGTATTTT.